Described below is a single T cell receptor beta chain sequence and its context. This CDR3 contains 18 residues. V lost 8 bases to trimming and J lost 2 bases; unmatched junction nucleotides: 21. Germline V CDR1 and CDR2: MDHEN, SYDVKM. This sample was taken from a study of Tregs in tolerant kidney transplant recipients. The method was immunoSEQ multiplex PCR; TCRdb's version includes in-frame clones alone and lacks a portion of them. This table holds over 50,000 clones, 80% to 90% found once. The specimen comprised Tregs from blood, sampled before the transplant. The chain has TRBV28 and TRBJ2-7; 7 bases map to TRBD2. The TCR sequence derives from a human donor who received a combined kidney and bone marrow transplant. CDR3 protein: CASLSAGVGSGPPYEQYF. The CDR3 DNA reads TGTGCCAGCCTGTCAGCCGGGGTTGGTAGCGGGCCCCCCTACGAGCAGTACTTC.